The clone carrying this TCR delta chain came up a few times. For this DNA, TCRdb reports the protein of a much larger clone, which diverges at residue 12, most likely from a read error; the protein presented here is translated directly from the DNA. TCRdb re-called clones from the reads using CATT. The profile shows 3,500 to 4,500 delta-chain clones, over 2% of them singletons. The source of the sample is a study of gamma-delta chains in newborns, infants, children. Study-level background: Polyclonal expansion of innate γδ T cells after birth follows microbial exposure.

The CDR3 has 15 amino acids. CDR1 is TSWWSYY and CDR2 is QGS in the germline V gene. The sequence was collected from a child who was a newborn, infant or young child, either healthy, febrile or measles-vaccinated (not recorded which). Sequencing was done on a sample of blood. This chain links TRDV1 with TRDJ1; 8 bases are a match to TRDD3. The chain's CDR3 is CALGKQGYAGDILIF. The CDR3 DNA reads as TGTGCTCTTGGGAAACAGGGATACGCAGGCGATATACTCATCTTT.